This entry lists 16 T cell receptor beta chains sequenced from one sample in a study of T cells after yellow fever vaccination. Each CDR3 protein gets one entry after TCRdb re-called the 5' RACE reads with MiXCR. The sample lists 500,000 to 650,000 distinct CDR3 sequences, about 17% occurring once. Sequenced here: PBMCs, sampled 5 to 6 days after the first yellow fever vaccination. These receptors were obtained from a man in his late teens or twenties who received the YFV17D yellow fever vaccine.

This clonotype was observed a handful of times. The chain carries TRBV11-2 and TRBJ2-2; D gene uncertain. This CDR3 contains 15 residues. Trimming removed 0 bases from V and 4 bases from J, with 9 bases in between. CDR1 SGHAT and CDR2 FQNNGV come from the germline V gene. In nucleotides, the CDR3 is TGTGCCAGCAGCTTAGACACCTCGTCCACCGGGGAGCTGTTTTTT. Its protein is CASSLDTSSTGELFF.

The V call is TRBV5-4, the J call TRBJ1-3; D perhaps matches TRBD1 (5 bases). V was trimmed by 9 bases and J by 0 bases, leaving 16 bases between them. This CDR3 is 15 amino acids long. Per germline, CDR1 SGHNT and CDR2 YYREEE (reference sequence). The CDR3 protein is CATRPTATSGNTIYF. CDR3 sequence (DNA): TGTGCCACCCGGCCGACAGCTACCTCTGGAAACACCATATATTTT. Supplemented by reference TRBV5-4 and TRBJ1-3, the full variable domain reads ETGVTQSPTHLIKTRGQQVTLRCSSQSGHNTVSWYQQALGQGPQFIFQYYREEENGRGNFPPRFSGLQFPNYSSELNVNALELDDSALYLCATRPTATSGNTIYFGEGSWLTVV.

This clonotype is deemed medium-sized. The gene calls are TRBV10-3 and TRBJ1-4; D gene unclear. V gave up 0 bases and J gave up 7 bases, with 18 bases separating them. CDR3 size: 17 residues. The germline V gene encodes CDR1 ENHRY and CDR2 SYGVKD. CDR3: CAISESTRHPWIEKLFF. CDR3 coding DNA: TGTGCCATCAGTGAGTCGACGCGGCACCCGTGGATTGAAAAACTGTTTTTT.

The chain employs TRBV20-1 and TRBJ2-3, with D tentatively TRBD2 (6 bases). Germline values: CDR1 DFQATT, CDR2 SNEGSKA (reference sequence). CDR3 size: 12 residues. V was shortened by 8 bases and J by 0 bases, with 9 bases between the two germline ends. Here the CDR3 reads CSSGTSTDTQYF. For the CDR3, the DNA is TGCAGTTCGGGGACTAGCACAGATACGCAGTATTTT.

V usage is TRBV9 and J usage is TRBJ2-7, with D hard to call. This CDR3 contains 12 residues. The germline CDR1 and CDR2 sequences are SGDLS and YYNGEE. V was clipped by 4 bases and J by 6 bases, with 11 bases between them. Here the CDR3 DNA reads TGTGCCAGCAGCCCCGACCGTCTCGAGCAGTACTTC. This encodes CASSPDRLEQYF.

This clonotype was counted between two and nine times. This sequence joins TRBV4-3 and TRBJ2-4, with D tentatively TRBD1 (6 bases). V lost 0 bases, J lost 1 base, and 13 bases lay in between. CDR3 length equals 17 residues. CDR1 and CDR2 (germline): LGHNA, YSLEER. CDR3 sequence: CASSQDRAGVAKNIQYF. The CDR3 DNA sequence: TGCGCCAGCAGCCAAGATCGGGCAGGGGTGGCCAAAAACATTCAGTACTTC.

In its sample, this clonotype was seen many times. The gene calls are TRBV5-1 and TRBJ2-3; D unresolved. CDR3 length: 12 residues. V shed 4 bases and J shed 6 bases, with 9 bases lying between them. The V gene's germline CDR1 is SGHRS and CDR2 YFSETQ. DNA for the CDR3: TGCGCCAGCAGCCTCGACTGGGATACGCAGTATTTT. It translates to CASSLDWDTQYF.

The V and J genes are TRBV9 and TRBJ2-2; the D gene is possibly TRBD2 (5 bases). With 4 bases removed from V and 4 bases from J, the gap between germline ends came to 17 bases. Germline CDR1 is SGDLS and CDR2 is YYNGEE. This CDR3 is 16 amino acids long. The CDR3 coding sequence is TGTGCCAGCAGCTTCGCGGCCCTAGCAGGCACCGGGGAGCTGTTTTTT. Translated, it gives CASSFAALAGTGELFF.

This rearrangement joins TRBV19 to TRBJ2-5; 8 bases are shared with TRBD2. CDR1 and CDR2 from the germline V gene are LNHDA and SQIVND (reference sequence). V trimming: 6 bases; J trimming: 5 bases; junction bases outside the gene matches: 11. The CDR3 covers 15 residues. Written as DNA, the CDR3 is TGTGCCAGTAGCCCGCGTAGCGGGGAATCGGAGACCCAGTACTTC. Its protein is CASSPRSGESETQYF.

This clonotype was picked up a small number of times. V gene TRBV6-5 combines with J gene TRBJ2-5; 11 positions agree with TRBD2. Germline V CDR1 and CDR2: MNHEY, SVGAGI. After removal of 0 bases from V and 2 bases from J, the junction contained 5 bases not matched to a gene. This CDR3 spans 17 amino acids. CDR3 bases: TGTGCCAGCAGTTACTCGGTGACTAGCGGGGTACAAGAGACCCAGTACTTC. Translated: CASSYSVTSGVQETQYF.

The chain recombines TRBV27 with TRBJ1-2; possible D gene TRBD1, 5 bases. Trimming pared 0 bases from V and 8 bases from J, leaving 13 bases between. The CDR3 sequence is 14 residues long. The V gene's germline CDR1 is MNHEY and CDR2 SMNVEV (reference sequence). This CDR3 reads CASSLSGQGLGYTF. DNA of the CDR3: TGTGCCAGCAGTTTATCTGGTCAGGGCTTGGGCTACACCTTC.

This clonotype was counted many times. This chain connects TRBV7-9 to TRBJ2-1, with TRBD1 as a possible D gene (5 bases). Germline lookup yields CDR1 SEHNR and CDR2 FQNEAQ (reference sequence). V was shortened by 5 bases and J by 0 bases, with 14 bases between the two germline ends. The CDR3 contains 16 residues. CDR3 loop: CASSPPVTVSYNEQFF. The CDR3 region has the DNA TGTGCCAGCAGCCCTCCTGTGACAGTCTCCTACAATGAGCAGTTCTTC.

The chain has TRBV6-6 and TRBJ1-2; D is ambiguous. Germline CDR1 reads MNHNY; CDR2 reads SVGAGI (reference sequence). The length of the CDR3 is 13 residues. V shed 6 bases and J shed 5 bases, with 13 bases lying between them. Here the CDR3 reads CASSTPELYGYTF. The CDR3 DNA follows: TGTGCCAGCAGCACCCCCGAGCTTTATGGCTACACCTTC.

The chain couples TRBV20-1 to TRBJ1-1; no reliable D call. CDR3 length: 12 residues. V lost 3 bases and J lost 1, with 6 bases in between. Per germline, CDR1 DFQATT and CDR2 SNEGSKA (reference sequence). The chain's CDR3 is CSARDQNTEAFF. The CDR3 region has the DNA TGCAGTGCTAGGGACCAGAACACTGAAGCTTTCTTT.

This clonotype was recorded at least ten times. The chain recombines TRBV5-1 with TRBJ1-6; 8 nucleotides align to TRBD1. The CDR3 runs 14 residues. V lost 4 bases and J lost 8; bases outside the gene matches: 5. CDR1 and CDR2 (germline): SGHRS, YFSETQ. The CDR3 coding sequence is TGCGCCAGCAGCGATACAGGGGGGGATTCACCCCTCCACTTT. Translated, it gives CASSDTGGDSPLHF.

The chain is built from TRBV18 and TRBJ1-1, with D unclear. CDR3 length: 15 amino acids. The V end lost 1 base, the J end lost 3 bases, and 12 bases lay between the germline ends. Looked up from germline, CDR1 is KGHSH and CDR2 is LQKENI. Written as DNA, the CDR3 is TGTGCCAGCTCACCACTTGGAGGAGCGGACACTGAAGCTTTCTTT. Amino acids: CASSPLGGADTEAFF. The whole variable domain, remainder taken from reference TRBV18 and TRBJ1-1, is NAGVMQNPRHLVRRRGQEARLRCSPMKGHSHVYWYRQLPEEGLKFMVYLQKENIIDESGMPKERFSAEFPKEGPSILRIQQVVRGDSAAYFCASSPLGGADTEAFFGQGTRLTVV.